This T cell receptor (beta chain) was recovered during a study of shared clonotypes between healthy human individuals. At the level of the study: A donor's plate count was three for CD4 naive and three for CD4 memory; CD8 naive had two and CD8 memory one.

The study, taken as a whole, reports: Clonotypes which were not shared had lower generation probabilities than clonotypes that all four donors shared.

Sorted-subset replicate PCRs used about 190 ng of genomic DNA. This amount corresponded to 33,000 or so T cell genomes. Data came from immunoSEQ multiplex PCR; TCRdb stores just in-frame clones and leaves some out. Of under 300,000 clones in the sample, about 65% were seen once. All donors were Caucasian adults living in Nashville, Tennessee. About this clone itself: Its matching antigen is unknown.

CDR1 is SGHRS and CDR2 is YFSETQ in the germline V gene. V dropped 4 bases and J dropped 0 bases, with 13 bases sitting between them. The CDR3 extends over 15 amino acids. Sequenced: memory CD4+ T cells sorted from blood. Stated subset: CD45RA-negative fraction. The rearrangement joins TRBV5-1 to TRBJ1-2; no definite D call. The sequence was collected from a man under 40 in good health. The CDR3 bases are TGCGCCAGCAGCCTAACAGCAGAACCTAACTATGGCTACACCTTC. This encodes CASSLTAEPNYGYTF.